This is a list of T cell receptor beta chains from one sample in a study of CD8 T cells in Susac syndrome. Via MiXCR, TCRdb re-called the immunoSEQ multiplex PCR reads, giving one row per CDR3 protein. The table lists some 120,000 distinct CDR3 sequences, around 94% of them singletons, with around 0.087% in the top ten. The source material was CD4+ T cells from PBMCs. The receptors originated from a human donor in good health. The CDR3 runs from the conserved cysteine through the conserved F or W. Each record gives: V gene, D gene, clone size, J gene, CDR3 protein, CDR3 DNA. The D gene is left open where the match is weak. Clone size is shown for a subset of rows, as once, few, many or a class of expanded clone.

>TRBV29-1|.|.|TRBJ2-7
CSVRRAYEQYF
TGCAGCGTTCGACGGGCTTACGAGCAGTACTTC
>TRBV9|.|.|TRBJ1-2
CASSVEEEGAYGYTF
TGTGCCAGCAGCGTAGAGGAGGAAGGGGCCTATGGCTACACCTTC
>TRBV10-2|TRBD2|.|TRBJ2-3
CASSDRLAGATDTQYF
TGCGCCAGCAGTGATCGACTAGCGGGAGCCACAGATACGCAGTATTTT
>TRBV30|TRBD2|.|TRBJ2-1
CAWSVRTSYDNEQFF
TGTGCCTGGAGTGTACGGACTAGCTACGACAATGAGCAGTTCTTC
>TRBV23-1|TRBD1|.|TRBJ1-5
CATGPKQGGSNQPQHF
TGCGCCACCGGGCCCAAACAGGGGGGAAGCAATCAGCCCCAGCATTTT
>TRBV23-1|.|.|TRBJ1-1
CASLGTEAFF
TGCGCCAGTTTGGGAACTGAAGCTTTCTTT
>TRBV3-1|.|.|TRBJ1-1
CASSHPGALNTEAFF
TGTGCCAGCAGCCATCCAGGGGCTTTGAACACTGAAGCTTTCTTT
>TRBV7-9|.|.|TRBJ2-2
CATLYLRRNTGELFF
TGTGCCACCCTATATCTAAGGCGTAACACCGGGGAGCTGTTTTTT
>TRBV5-1|.|.|TRBJ1-1
CASSSQENTEAFF
TGCGCCAGCAGCTCACAGGAGAACACTGAAGCTTTCTTT
>TRBV4-1|.|.|TRBJ1-5
CASSQGGKGPSNQPQHF
TGCGCCAGCAGCCAAGGAGGGAAGGGGCCGAGCAATCAGCCCCAGCATTTT
>TRBV12-3/TRBV12-4|TRBD1|.|TRBJ1-5
CASSRRQGRNQPQHF
TGTGCCAGCAGTCGCAGACAGGGACGGAATCAGCCCCAGCATTTT
>TRBV27|TRBD1|.|TRBJ1-2
CASSLRGLFLDGYTF
TGTGCCAGCAGTTTAAGGGGGCTTTTTCTTGATGGCTACACCTTC
>TRBV20-1|.|once|TRBJ2-1
CSAPHPGKVNNEQFF
TGCAGTGCTCCCCACCCCGGGAAGGTAAACAATGAGCAGTTCTTC
>TRBV18|.|.|TRBJ2-1
CASSQGLQNEQFF
TGTGCCAGCTCACAGGGCCTCCAAAATGAGCAGTTCTTC
>TRBV5-4|TRBD1|.|TRBJ2-6
CASSFDRGGANVLTF
TGTGCCAGCAGCTTCGACAGGGGTGGGGCCAACGTCCTGACTTTC
>TRBV6-6|.|.|TRBJ2-7
CASSEGESHEQYF
TGTGCCAGCAGTGAGGGAGAATCCCACGAGCAGTACTTC
>TRBV7-9|TRBD1|.|TRBJ1-2
CASSYAGTGDYGYTF
TGTGCCAGCAGCTACGCGGGGACAGGGGACTATGGCTACACCTTC
>TRBV29-1|.|.|TRBJ2-7
CSVRGTPSSYEQYF
TGCAGCGTTAGAGGGACACCCAGCTCCTACGAGCAGTACTTC
>TRBV7-2|.|.|TRBJ1-1
CASSSNRGNTEAFF
TGTGCCAGCAGCTCCAATCGAGGGAACACTGAAGCTTTCTTT